The 31 T cell receptor beta chains below were found in one sample sequenced in a study of blood T cell repertoires in COVID-19. Method: immunoSEQ multiplex PCR; TCRdb's copy keeps in-frame clones and lacks some. This sample has 150,000 to 200,000 clones, with 80% to 90% found just once. Sequenced sample: peripheral blood. These receptors all come from a woman in her sixties or seventies with COVID-19, enrolled during active disease.

The rearrangement joins TRBV7-2 to TRBJ2-5, with 9 bases lining up with TRBD2. Germline V lookup: CDR1 SGHTA, CDR2 FQGNSA. J lost 7 bases, V lost 4 bases, and 7 bases had no gene match. The CDR3 runs 14 residues. CDR3 protein: CASSSSGVTRTQYF. As DNA, the CDR3 is TGTGCCAGCAGCTCTAGCGGGGTTACACGGACCCAGTACTTC.

This clone was seen only once. The J gene is TRBJ2-7, the V gene TRBV23-1, with a tentative D call TRBD1 (5 bases). TRBV23-1 is labeled an ORF, and its function is uncertain. V lost 2 bases to trimming and J lost 0 bases, with 17 bases between them. The CDR3 is made up of 17 amino acids. Here the CDR3 reads CASSQICVQVFSYEQYF. DNA of the CDR3: TGCGCCAGCAGTCAAATATGCGTACAGGTTTTCTCCTACGAGCAGTACTTC.

The chain carries TRBV18 and TRBJ1-1; possible D gene TRBD1, 5 bases. This CDR3 comprises 13 residues. The V and J ends lost 5 bases and 1 base respectively, with 8 bases between them. The V gene's germline CDR1 is KGHSH and CDR2 LQKENI. The CDR3 here is CASSSGQNTEAFF. The CDR3 nucleotides are TGTGCCAGCTCATCAGGACAGAACACTGAAGCTTTCTTT.

The gene calls are TRBV5-1 and TRBJ1-2; D is ambiguous. The CDR3 contains 16 residues. V was clipped by 5 bases and J by 0 bases, with 17 bases between them. Germline CDR1 SGHRS, CDR2 YFSETQ. The DNA for the CDR3 is TGCGCCAGCAGTCTCCTGCCAGGACTTACTAACTATGGCTACACCTTC. Translated: CASSLLPGLTNYGYTF.

The chain is built from TRBV14 and TRBJ1-6; D not certain. The CDR3 is 14 amino acids. The germline gives CDR1 SGHDN, CDR2 FVKESK. The V gene lost 1 base and the J gene lost 6 bases, with 7 bases spanning the gap. The CDR3 loop is CASSQGHLNSPLHF. DNA of the CDR3: TGTGCCAGCAGCCAAGGACACCTTAATTCACCCCTCCACTTT.

V gene TRBV5-4 combines with J gene TRBJ1-4; D gene unclear. Trimming left V 4 bases short and J 7 bases short, with 14 bases between. There are 14 residues in the CDR3. Germline V gene data show CDR1 as SGHNT and CDR2 as YYREEE (reference sequence). The CDR3 DNA reads as TGTGCCAGCAGCCAAGCTACAGTGACTGAAAAACTGTTTTTT. Translated: CASSQATVTEKLFF.

The chain links TRBV4-1 to TRBJ1-1; 11 nucleotides line up with TRBD1. The junction had 9 bases not matched to a gene; V was cut back by 1 base and J by 8 bases. CDR1 and CDR2 (germline): MGHRA, YSYEKL. This CDR3 is built from 16 residues. This CDR3 reads CASSQARRTGGLEAFF. As DNA, the CDR3 is TGCGCCAGCAGCCAAGCAAGGAGGACAGGGGGCCTCGAAGCTTTCTTT.

This sequence joins TRBV5-6 and TRBJ2-3; 7 nucleotides align to TRBD2. V was clipped by 4 bases and J by 0 bases; unmatched bases: 8. Per germline, CDR1 SGHDT and CDR2 YYEEEE. The CDR3 has 16 residues. CDR3 DNA sequence: TGTGCCAGCAGCCGACTAGCACGGACTAGCACAGATACGCAGTATTTT. Amino acid sequence: CASSRLARTSTDTQYF.

The genes are TRBV28 and TRBJ2-7; D is possibly TRBD1 (6 bases). Germline CDR1 MDHEN, CDR2 SYDVKM. Trimming took 5 bases from V and 4 from J, leaving 18 bases between them. The CDR3 length is 15 residues. The chain's CDR3 is CASSPPRGITYEQYF. The CDR3 DNA is TGTGCCAGCAGTCCTCCTAGGGGGATTACGTACGAGCAGTACTTC.

The chain joins TRBV5-5 to TRBJ1-1; 7 bases line up with TRBD1. CDR3 size: 12 residues. The germline gives CDR1 SGHKS, CDR2 YYEKEE (reference sequence). The V gene end was trimmed by 2 bases and the J gene end by 8 bases; junction bases not matched to a gene: 3. The CDR3 reads CASSLGGLEAFF. The CDR3 region has the DNA TGTGCCAGCAGCTTAGGGGGCCTCGAAGCTTTCTTT.

This clone was seen only a few times. The rearrangement joins TRBV28 to TRBJ2-7, with D maybe TRBD1 (5 bases). Germline values: CDR1 MDHEN, CDR2 SYDVKM. The V gene lost 3 bases and the J gene lost 6 bases, with 12 bases spanning the gap. This CDR3 has 13 residues. In DNA form, the CDR3 reads TGTGCCAGCAGTTTGCCAGGGATCGCCGAGCAGTACTTC. Translation gives CASSLPGIAEQYF.

The V call is TRBV18, the J call TRBJ1-4, with no clear D. Germline V gene data show CDR1 as KGHSH and CDR2 as LQKENI. CDR3 length: 14 amino acids. Trimming shortened V by 3 bases and J by 7 bases, and 12 bases separated the two germline ends. CDR3 loop: CASSPGIDGEKLFF. The CDR3 region has the DNA TGTGCCAGCTCACCCGGGATAGATGGTGAAAAACTGTTTTTT.

This clone was counted a single time. The rearrangement uses TRBV25-1 and TRBJ2-1; 7 bases match TRBD1. Germline V gene data show CDR1 as MGHDK and CDR2 as SYGVNS. V trimming: 1 base; J trimming: 2 bases; junction bases outside the gene matches: 5. The CDR3 sequence is 16 residues long. CDR3 in amino acids: CASSEFIGTAYNEQFF. The CDR3 DNA is TGTGCCAGCAGTGAATTCATAGGGACAGCCTACAATGAGCAGTTCTTC.

This rearrangement joins TRBV30 to TRBJ1-2; unclear D gene. CDR3 length: 11 amino acids. Germline-derived CDR1 and CDR2 are GTSNPN and SVGIG (reference sequence). V was trimmed by 2 bases and J by 5 bases, leaving 6 bases between them. Here the CDR3 reads CAWSRGYGYTF. CDR3 in DNA: TGTGCCTGGAGTAGAGGGTATGGCTACACCTTC.

The chain has TRBV12-5 and TRBJ2-2; 7 bases are a match to TRBD2. This CDR3 has 14 amino acids. Per germline, CDR1 LGHNT and CDR2 FRNRAP. The junction had 6 bases not matched to a gene; V was cut back by 5 bases and J by 6 bases. CDR3 in amino acids: CASGALGLAGELFF. The CDR3 DNA follows: TGTGCTAGTGGTGCCTTAGGACTAGCCGGGGAGCTGTTTTTT. Based on the CDR3 plus reference TRBV12-5 and TRBJ2-2, the full variable domain is DARVTQTPRHKVTEMGQEVTMRCQPILGHNTVFWYRQTMMQGLELLAYFRNRAPLDDSGMPKDRFSAEMPDATLATLKIQPSEPRDSAVYFCASGALGLAGELFFGEGSRLTVL.

The count of this clone is one. V is TRBV19 and J is TRBJ1-1; 9 positions agree with TRBD1. The germline CDR1 and CDR2 sequences are LNHDA and SQIVND (reference sequence). The CDR3 runs 15 residues. V was clipped by 5 bases and J by 1 base; unmatched bases: 5. The CDR3 DNA reads TGTGCCAGTAGTCCGCCGGACAGGGGGAACACTGAAGCTTTCTTT. It is translated as CASSPPDRGNTEAFF.

This chain links TRBV5-1 with TRBJ2-1; D might be TRBD2 (5 bases). The V and J ends lost 0 bases and 3 bases respectively, with 10 bases between them. The CDR3 totals 15 residues. Germline values: CDR1 SGHRS, CDR2 YFSETQ. The CDR3 protein is CASSLAGTSYNEQFF. CDR3 nucleotides: TGCGCCAGCAGCTTGGCAGGAACTAGCTACAATGAGCAGTTCTTC. Based on the CDR3 plus reference TRBV5-1 and TRBJ2-1, the full variable domain is KAGVTQTPRYLIKTRGQQVTLSCSPISGHRSVSWYQQTPGQGLQFLFEYFSETQRNKGNFPGRFSGRQFSNSRSEMNVSTLELGDSALYLCASSLAGTSYNEQFFGPGTRLTVL.

This sequence joins TRBV29-1 and TRBJ2-1, with 7 bases lining up with TRBD2. J lost 7 bases, V lost 7 bases, and 10 bases had no gene match. Germline CDR1 SQVTM, CDR2 ANQGSEA. This CDR3 spans 13 amino acids. In DNA form, the CDR3 reads TGCAGCGCTACTAGCGACCCAGGGAATGAGCAGTTCTTC. It specifies CSATSDPGNEQFF.

This rearrangement joins TRBV6-6 to TRBJ2-7, with 7 bases that match TRBD1. After removal of 5 bases from V and 2 bases from J, the junction contained 9 bases not matched to a gene. The CDR3 consists of 15 residues. Germline lookup yields CDR1 MNHNY and CDR2 SVGAGI (reference sequence). The CDR3 DNA sequence: TGTGCCAGCAGTAACCGGGACAGAGGGACCTACGAGCAGTACTTC. The encoded protein is CASSNRDRGTYEQYF.

This sequence joins TRBV28 and TRBJ1-4; tentatively, D is TRBD1 (5 bases). The CDR3 sequence is 16 residues long. V was shortened by 5 bases and J by 8 bases, with 21 bases between the two germline ends. In germline, CDR1 is MDHEN, CDR2 SYDVKM. The CDR3 DNA reads TGTGCCAGCAGTGGGTTCAGGGAGGGTTTTGGCGAAAAACTGTTTTTT. Residues: CASSGFREGFGEKLFF.

This clone was seen once. The V and J genes are TRBV2 and TRBJ2-7, with TRBD2 identical over 13 bases. Germline lookup yields CDR1 SNHLY and CDR2 FYNNEI. Germline trimming cut 2 bases from V and 13 bases from J; bases unmatched to any gene: 8. There are 14 residues in the CDR3. The CDR3 bases are TGTGCCAGCAGTGAACAGGGACTAGCGGGGTCCGTCTACTTC. Its translation is CASSEQGLAGSVYF.

The V and J genes are TRBV11-1 and TRBJ2-7; 8 bases are a match to TRBD2. This CDR3 is built from 11 residues. V was pared by 3 bases and J by 9 bases, with 1 base of the junction left unmatched. The germline V gene encodes CDR1 SGHAT and CDR2 FQDESV (reference sequence). The CDR3 DNA sequence: TGTGCCAGCAGCTTTGGACTAGCGCAGTACTTC. Translation: CASSFGLAQYF.

This clone was seen once. The CDR3 DNA sequence: TGCGCCAGCAGCCAAGATCGAGGTAGCGGGAGGTGGAATGAGCAGTTCTTC. This encodes CASSQDRGSGRWNEQFF. The chain links TRBV4-1 to TRBJ2-1, with 10 positions matching TRBD2. Germline V gives CDR1 MGHRA, CDR2 YSYEKL. Trimming removed 0 bases from V and 7 bases from J; junction bases left unmatched: 9. CDR3 length equals 17 residues.

V usage is TRBV19 and J usage is TRBJ1-6; the D is unclear. Germline lookup yields CDR1 LNHDA and CDR2 SQIVND (reference sequence). Trimming cost V 6 bases and J 9 bases, with 18 bases left between them. The CDR3 contains 15 residues. Written as DNA, the CDR3 is TGTGCCAGTAGAAAGTGGGGAGAAAGAGGTTCACCCCTCCACTTT. Amino acid sequence: CASRKWGERGSPLHF.

The V gene is TRBV5-6, the J gene TRBJ2-3, with a weak D call TRBD2 (6 bases). CDR3 length: 17 amino acids. Germline lookup yields CDR1 SGHDT and CDR2 YYEEEE. The ends were cut back, 4 bases at V and 4 bases at J, with 22 bases in the middle. The CDR3: CASSPSDGTLGPDTQYF. The CDR3 region has the DNA TGTGCCAGCAGCCCCTCGGACGGGACTTTGGGTCCAGATACGCAGTATTTT.

The gene calls are TRBV29-1 and TRBJ2-7; TRBD1 matches 9 bases. The CDR3 totals 15 residues. After removal of 6 bases from V and 0 bases from J, the junction contained 9 bases not matched to a gene. The germline V gene has CDR1 SQVTM and CDR2 ANQGSEA. In DNA, the CDR3 is TGCAGCGTCGCAAGTGACAGGGGGAGCTCCTACGAGCAGTACTTC. Protein sequence: CSVASDRGSSYEQYF.

The gene calls are TRBV5-4 and TRBJ2-1, with D maybe TRBD1 (7 bases). V lost 4 bases to trimming and J lost 8 bases, with 13 bases between them. The CDR3 loop spans 13 amino acids. The germline V gene has CDR1 SGHNT and CDR2 YYREEE (reference sequence). The chain's CDR3 is CASSTARGDEQFF. The CDR3 DNA follows: TGTGCCAGCAGCACCGCCAGGGGGGATGAGCAGTTCTTC. Drawing the rest from reference TRBV5-4 and TRBJ2-1, the complete variable domain is ETGVTQSPTHLIKTRGQQVTLRCSSQSGHNTVSWYQQALGQGPQFIFQYYREEENGRGNFPPRFSGLQFPNYSSELNVNALELDDSALYLCASSTARGDEQFFGPGTRLTVL.

The CDR3 bases are TGTGCCAGCGATCTAGCTAGTTACGAGCAGTACTTC. Protein sequence: CASDLASYEQYF. The chain uses TRBV5-8 and TRBJ2-7, with D possibly being TRBD2 (5 bases). Trimming stripped 7 bases from V and 4 bases from J, with 12 bases between. CDR1 SGHTS and CDR2 YDEGEE come from the germline V gene. The CDR3 spans 12 residues.

CDR3 protein: CAWSRQGETQYF. Written as DNA, the CDR3 is TGTGCCTGGAGTCGACAGGGGGAGACCCAGTACTTC. This chain joins TRBV30 and TRBJ2-5, with 8 bases identical to TRBD1. Germline trimming cut 2 bases from V and 5 bases from J; bases unmatched to any gene: 1. CDR3 size: 12 residues. CDR1 and CDR2 (germline): GTSNPN, SVGIG (reference sequence).

V is TRBV5-6 and J is TRBJ2-7, with 12 bases matching TRBD2. There are 14 residues in the CDR3. Germline V gives CDR1 SGHDT, CDR2 YYEEEE. Germline trimming cut 4 bases from V and 5 bases from J; bases unmatched to any gene: 4. The CDR3 reads CASSTSGRLNEQYF. The CDR3 DNA sequence: TGTGCCAGCAGCACTAGCGGGAGGTTGAACGAGCAGTACTTC.

This chain joins TRBV23-1 and TRBJ1-1; the D gene is possibly TRBD1 (5 bases). TRBV23-1 is annotated as an ORF whose role is uncertain. The CDR3 length is 14 residues. V was shortened by 4 bases and J by 7 bases, with 16 bases between the two germline ends. This CDR3 reads CASSPLLGRGEAFF. The CDR3 DNA is TGCGCCAGCAGTCCCCTTTTGGGGAGGGGTGAAGCTTTCTTT.